In this sample, the clone carrying this T cell receptor beta chain turned up many times. This sample is part of a study of regulatory T cells in long-lasting Graves disease. Study-level information: Antithyroid drug exposure in newly diagnosed Graves' patients had lasted under 3 months.

CDR3 regions were amplified by Arm-PCR using iRepertoire HTBI primers to build TCR beta libraries. One entry per CDR3 protein results from TCRdb running MiXCR on the multiplex PCR reads. The table has about 450,000 distinct CDR3 sequences, around 17% seen once. Germline assignment: CDR1 SGHRS and CDR2 YFSETQ. The ends were cut back, 4 bases at V and 0 bases at J, with 11 bases in the middle. This CDR3 has 15 amino acids. Time point specified: newly diagnosed GD, antithyroid drugs for less than 3 months. Preparation of the TCR library used RNA extracted from PBMCs. The guidelines of the American Thyroid Association were the basis for diagnosing Graves' disease. These data also featured in a second study, about T cells in Graves' hyperthyroidism and ophthalmopathy. That work states: Stable hyperthyroidism was told apart from ophthalmopathy by a model built on 13 V-J features.

The specimen comprised peripheral blood mononuclear cells (PBMCs), sampled at new diagnosis, from a patient treated with antithyroid drugs. The sequence was collected from a young woman with Graves disease. The chain is built from TRBV5-1 and TRBJ1-5; tentatively, D is TRBD1 (6 bases). CDR3 bases: TGCGCCAGCAGCCCGACAGGAGATAGCAATCAGCCCCAGCATTTT. Protein: CASSPTGDSNQPQHF.